The next 10 T cell receptor beta chains were all read from a single sample in a study of T cell repertoires in cytomegalovirus infection. TCRdb ran MiXCR on the reads and lists one entry per CDR3 protein. The sample lists more than 500,000 distinct CDR3 sequences, approximately 16% occurring once. Sequenced input: CD8+ T cells from PBMCs. These receptors all stem from a human donor in good health (CMV status not recorded). Some clones in this sample may be carry-over from other donors' samples.

The chain is built from TRBV28 and TRBJ1-3, with TRBD1 as a possible D gene (5 bases). Looked up from germline, CDR1 is MDHEN and CDR2 is SYDVKM. The CDR3 is 16 residues long. Trimming removed 2 bases from V and 7 bases from J, with 18 bases in between. This CDR3 reads CASSLVSIRGRNTIYF. Here the CDR3 DNA reads TGTGCCAGCAGTTTAGTGTCGATTCGGGGGAGGAACACCATATATTTT. The whole variable domain, remainder taken from reference TRBV28 and TRBJ1-3, is DVKVTQSSRYLVKRTGEKVFLECVQDMDHENMFWYRQDPGLGLRLIYFSYDVKMKEKGDIPEGYSVSREKKERFSLILESASTNQTSMYLCASSLVSIRGRNTIYFGEGSWLTVV.

This clonotype was seen repeatedly, ten times or more. This chain joins TRBV12-3 or TRBV12-4 and TRBJ1-2, with D unresolved. V lost 1 base and J lost 8, with 11 bases in between. The CDR3 is 13 residues long. The CDR3 spells CASSLGSVQGYTF. CDR3 in DNA: TGTGCCAGCAGTTTAGGTTCAGTGCAAGGCTACACCTTC.

This chain connects TRBV4-1 to TRBJ2-1; D tentatively fits TRBD1 or TRBD2 (5 bases each). Germline V CDR1 and CDR2: MGHRA, YSYEKL. V was cut by 0 bases and J by 6 bases, with 12 bases left in between. The length of the CDR3 is 15 residues. This chain's CDR3 is CASSQDRDALNEQFF. As DNA, the CDR3 is TGCGCCAGCAGCCAAGATCGGGACGCCCTCAATGAGCAGTTCTTC.

Here the CDR3 reads CASSLIGNSNQPQHF. The CDR3 DNA follows: TGTGCCAGCAGTTTGATCGGGAATAGCAATCAGCCCCAGCATTTT. This chain joins TRBV28 and TRBJ1-5; D unresolved. The CDR3 runs 15 residues. From germline, CDR1 is MDHEN and CDR2 SYDVKM. V was clipped by 3 bases and J by 0 bases, with 9 bases between them.

In this sample, this clonotype turned up a few times. The gene calls are TRBV7-9 and TRBJ2-3; TRBD2 matches 14 bases. The germline gives CDR1 SEHNR, CDR2 FQNEAQ (reference sequence). The CDR3 has 16 amino acids. The V gene end was trimmed by 5 bases and the J gene end by 6 bases; junction bases not matched to a gene: 7. The CDR3 DNA follows: TGTGCCAGCAGCCCGTGGACTAGCGGGAGGAAGGATACGCAGTATTTT. Translation gives CASSPWTSGRKDTQYF.

This clonotype was recorded many times. The rearrangement links TRBV5-1 to TRBJ2-7; D is perhaps TRBD2 (6 bases). The CDR3 length is 17 residues. Germline V gene data show CDR1 as SGHRS and CDR2 as YFSETQ. V was shortened by 0 bases and J by 5 bases, with 21 bases between the two germline ends. The CDR3 protein is CASSLAGHREYLDEQYF. CDR3 nucleotide sequence: TGCGCCAGCAGCTTGGCCGGACACCGGGAGTATCTCGACGAGCAGTACTTC.

On this clonotype itself: One base away lies a much larger clone, so this may be a sequencing read error. CDR3 in DNA: TGTGCCAGTTCGGCCGGGACTAATAACAATGAGCAGTTCTTC. As protein: CASSAGTNNNEQFF. The rearrangement links TRBV12-3 or TRBV12-4 to TRBJ2-1, with TRBD2 matching 7 bases. V lost 9 bases and J lost 5; bases outside the gene matches: 10. The CDR3 length is 14 residues.

This clonotype has only a few counts. This rearrangement joins TRBV10-3 to TRBJ2-3; D is unclear. The ends were cut back, 3 bases at V and 6 bases at J, with 7 bases in the middle. Germline values: CDR1 ENHRY, CDR2 SYGVKD. The CDR3 consists of 12 residues. CDR3 DNA: TGTGCCATCAGTGATGACTGGGATACGCAGTATTTT. As protein: CAISDDWDTQYF.

This clonotype has only a few counts. The V call is TRBV2, the J call TRBJ2-1, with TRBD2 matching over 12 bases. In germline, CDR1 is SNHLY, CDR2 FYNNEI. The CDR3 is 17 residues long. The ends lost 2 bases at V and 3 bases at J; junction bases unmatched: 5. Written as DNA, the CDR3 is TGTGCCAGCAGTGAACTCGGGACTAGCGGGTACTACAATGAGCAGTTCTTC. Protein product: CASSELGTSGYYNEQFF.

This clonotype was detected many times. The CDR3 DNA follows: TGTGCCAGCAGCGATAGGGGGACAGGGGAAGGTGAGCAGTTCTTC. Amino acid sequence: CASSDRGTGEGEQFF. The rearrangement joins TRBV9 to TRBJ2-1; 10 bases line up with TRBD1. J gave up 9 bases and V 3 bases, and 9 bases lay outside the gene matches. CDR1 is SGDLS, CDR2 YYNGEE, per germline. CDR3 length: 15 residues.